This TCR beta chain emerged from a study of T-cell reconstitution after alpha-beta-depleted transplantation in children (TCRdb year 2016). About the study as a whole: T-cell immune reconstitution after TCRalphabeta/CD19-depleted allogeneic hematopoietic cell transplantation in children was quantitatively tracked in the study by means of TCR repertoire profiling. The study at large found these results: The apparently early alphabetaT-cell count recovery about two months after transplant was reportedly dependent on only several hundred rapidly expanded clones derived from non-depleted graft cells. Hyperexpanded clone frequencies declined over subsequent months; after one year, T-cell counts and TCRbeta diversity were mostly attributed to newly produced T cells. The high TCRbeta diversity at day 60 in some patients was ascribed to recipient T cells and intrathymic progenitors that had survived conditioning.

A note on this clonotype: The specificity of this receptor is unknown. Per-base qualities were not stored, and no clone one base away is much larger.

The CDR3 contains 19 residues, cysteine and phenylalanine counted. CDR3 DNA is the only sequence kept; it has 57 bases, read in frame from the first base. For CDR1 and CDR2, the germline V gene lists MDHEN and SYDVKM. V gives up 10 bases and J gives up 2 bases, and the segment between their germline ends measures 31 bases. Reading the label with the study, this specimen's time point is: day 60 (about 2 months) after transplantation. Interpreted using the paper, the treatment or condition label stands for: allogeneic hematopoietic cell transplantation with graft depleted of TCRalphabeta T cells and CD19 B cells. The children who served as transplant recipients had been given grafts of TCRalphabeta/CD19-depleted allogeneic hematopoietic cells. The library was made by PCR. The reads were generated on an Illumina HiSeq 2500. TCR library preparation used molecular barcoding, with unique molecular identifiers applied to normalize quantification of the TCRbeta repertoire. TCRdb trimmed the raw reads at Q25, called clones with MiXCR and kept productive beta chains. Entries are consolidated by CDR3 protein sequence, retaining the most common genes and DNA. The sample table shows 4,000 to 5,500 distinct CDR3 sequences, and roughly 12% are seen once. The ten largest clones represent less than 30% of the sample.

The sequence was obtained from a male patient aged 2-15 years who had a stem cell transplant for acute lymphoblastic leukemia, so the T cells may come from the graft donor. The chain employs TRBV28 and TRBJ2-3, with the D gene call left open. The sample consisted of PBMCs, mostly from graft donor cells, taken 60 days after TCRalphabeta/CD19-depleted stem cell transplant. The bases are TGTGCCATGGGCCCCGGGCTCATCTGCGCAGGATTAATCACAGATACGCAGTATTTT. Its coded protein is CAMGPGLICAGLITDTQYF. Joined to the reference TRBV28 and TRBJ2-3 proteins, this CDR3 gives the full variable domain: DVKVTQSSRYLVKRTGEKVFLECVQDMDHENMFWYRQDPGLGLRLIYFSYDVKMKEKGDIPEGYSVSREKKERFSLILESASTNQTSMYLCAMGPGLICAGLITDTQYFGPGTRLTVL.